Each of the 21 T cell receptor beta chains below was sequenced from the same sample in a study of blood T cell repertoires in COVID-19. Libraries were prepared by immunoSEQ multiplex PCR; TCRdb keeps only in-frame clonotypes and omits some of them. This table holds roughly 220,000 clones, 86% found once. Material for sequencing was peripheral blood. These receptor sequences come from a man between 25 and 39 years old who had recovered from COVID-19.

In this sample, this clone turned up once. J is TRBJ2-5 and V is TRBV29-1, with D possibly being TRBD2 (6 bases). The CDR3 totals 14 residues. CDR1 is SQVTM and CDR2 is ANQGSEA in the germline V gene. V gave up 4 bases and J gave up 5 bases, with 17 bases separating them. The CDR3 sequence is CSVGLGTGGETQYF. Written as DNA, the CDR3 is TGCAGCGTTGGGCTAGGGACTGGCGGCGAGACCCAGTACTTC.

The gene calls are TRBV6-2 or TRBV6-3 and TRBJ1-6; 7 bases match TRBD1. Germline V gene lookup returns CDR1 MNHEY and CDR2 SVGEGT. V was pared by 5 bases and J by 1 base, with 2 bases of the junction left unmatched. This CDR3 comprises 15 residues. The CDR3 region has the DNA TGTGCCAGCAGTGTACAGGGGTCCTATAATTCACCCCTCCACTTT. Its translation is CASSVQGSYNSPLHF.

This CDR3 reads CASRGTLVGGTYGYTF. CDR3 nucleotides: TGTGCCAGCAGGGGCACCCTGGTCGGAGGAACTTATGGCTACACCTTC. The chain links TRBV25-1 to TRBJ1-2; D not certain. The CDR3 spans 16 residues. Trimming removed 6 bases at V and 5 bases at J, with 22 bases between. Germline V lookup: CDR1 MGHDK, CDR2 SYGVNS.

The rearrangement joins TRBV18 to TRBJ2-1, with a possible D match to TRBD2 (5 bases). CDR3 length: 12 amino acids. The V gene's germline CDR1 is KGHSH and CDR2 LQKENI. Trimming removed 3 bases at V and 7 bases at J, with 7 bases between. CDR3 sequence reads: CASSPDLNEQFF. CDR3 coding DNA: TGTGCCAGCTCACCGGACTTGAATGAGCAGTTCTTC.

This clone was detected once. The rearrangement joins TRBV6-5 to TRBJ1-2; no clear D gene. This CDR3 has 10 amino acids. Per germline, CDR1 MNHEY and CDR2 SVGAGI. The V and J ends lost 7 bases and 4 bases respectively, with 4 bases between them. CDR3 DNA: TGTGCCAGCACTACCTATGGCTACACCTTC. Amino acids: CASTTYGYTF.

The CDR3 here is CASSLDRDTEAFF. DNA of the CDR3: TGTGCCAGCAGCCTCGACAGGGACACTGAAGCTTTCTTT. The rearrangement joins TRBV5-4 to TRBJ1-1; TRBD1 agrees at 7 bases. J lost 3 bases, V lost 4 bases, and 3 bases had no gene match. Germline V gene sequence: CDR1 SGHNT, CDR2 YYREEE (reference sequence). CDR3 size: 13 residues.

V and J are TRBV5-4 and TRBJ2-7; 10 bases agree with TRBD1. From germline, CDR1 is SGHNT and CDR2 YYREEE (reference sequence). V shed 0 bases and J 6 bases; nucleotides not matched to a gene: 6. This CDR3 comprises 15 residues. The CDR3 sequence is CASSLDPTGGREQYF. CDR3 in DNA: TGTGCCAGCAGCTTGGACCCGACAGGGGGCCGCGAGCAGTACTTC.

The genes are TRBV9 and TRBJ2-7; possibly TRBD2 for D (5 bases). V was cut by 4 bases and J by 0 bases, with 17 bases left in between. Germline-derived CDR1 and CDR2 are SGDLS and YYNGEE. This CDR3 comprises 16 residues. CDR3 protein: CASSPISGDYSYEQYF. The CDR3 nucleotides read TGTGCCAGCAGCCCCATCTCCGGCGACTACTCCTACGAGCAGTACTTC.

The chain carries TRBV9 and TRBJ1-5, with 9 bases lining up with TRBD1. The V gene's germline CDR1 is SGDLS and CDR2 YYNGEE. This CDR3 region has 15 residues. With 0 bases clipped from V and 7 bases from J, the junction kept 5 bases outside the gene matches. The CDR3 loop is CASSVAGTGYQPQHF. The CDR3 DNA is TGTGCCAGCAGCGTAGCCGGGACAGGGTACCAGCCCCAGCATTTT.

The CDR3 nucleotides are TGCGCCAGCAGCCTTAGGCGGGGGTTTCCCTACAATGAGCAGTTCTTC. Its protein product is CASSLRRGFPYNEQFF. The chain combines TRBV4-3 with TRBJ2-1; 7 positions agree with TRBD2. The V and J ends lost 4 bases and 2 bases, in that order; junction bases with no gene match: 8. The CDR3 is made up of 16 amino acids. Germline V CDR1 and CDR2: LGHNA, YSLEER.

V usage is TRBV27 and J usage is TRBJ2-1, with TRBD2 matching over 11 bases. This CDR3 has 17 residues. Germline V gene sequence: CDR1 MNHEY, CDR2 SMNVEV (reference sequence). With 6 bases clipped from V and 10 bases from J, the junction kept 17 bases outside the gene matches. The CDR3 DNA follows: TGTGCCAGCAGCCCCCACCCGGGTAGCGGGGGGGCCGTGGAGCAGTTCTTC. This encodes CASSPHPGSGGAVEQFF.

The V gene is TRBV7-9, the J gene TRBJ2-7; D is possibly TRBD2 (5 bases). CDR1 is SEHNR and CDR2 is FQNEAQ in the germline V gene (reference sequence). This CDR3 is 13 amino acids long. Between the trimmed V and J ends, which lost 10 bases and 4 bases, there was a span of 17 bases. The CDR3 here is CATSSLEVYEQYF. CDR3 DNA: TGTGCCACCTCCTCTTTGGAGGTTTACGAGCAGTACTTC. The full variable domain, its missing parts supplied by reference TRBV7-9 and TRBJ2-7, is DTGVSQNPRHKITKRGQNVTFRCDPISEHNRLYWYRQTLGQGPEFLTYFQNEAQLEKSRLLSDRFSAERPKGSFSTLEIQRTEQGDSAMYLCATSSLEVYEQYFGPGTRLTVT.

The chain uses TRBV6-2 or TRBV6-3 and TRBJ1-4; D is possibly TRBD1 (5 bases). V was cut by 4 bases and J by 8 bases, with 20 bases left in between. Germline CDR1 is MNHEY and CDR2 is SVGEGT. The CDR3 consists of 16 residues. CDR3 nucleotides: TGTGCCAGCAGTTCGGATCAGGGAGGGTTTCGAGAAAAACTGTTTTTT. Translated: CASSSDQGGFREKLFF.

The chain combines TRBV29-1 with TRBJ1-3; no firm D call. Between the trimmed V and J ends, which lost 6 bases and 0 bases, there was a span of 9 bases. CDR1 is SQVTM and CDR2 is ANQGSEA in the germline V gene. The CDR3 is 13 amino acids. The CDR3 loop is CSVAGVSGNTIYF. In DNA, the CDR3 is TGCAGCGTCGCCGGGGTCTCTGGAAACACCATATATTTT.

V usage is TRBV7-9 and J usage is TRBJ2-6; possibly TRBD1 for D (6 bases). Trimming left V 7 bases short and J 4 bases short, with 14 bases between. The CDR3 runs to 15 residues. CDR1 is SEHNR and CDR2 is FQNEAQ in the germline V gene (reference sequence). The DNA of the CDR3 is TGTGCCAGCATCCCACAGGGAACCGGGGCCAACGTCCTGACTTTC. This codes for CASIPQGTGANVLTF.

The chain employs TRBV7-7 and TRBJ2-7; 12 bases are shared with TRBD1. This CDR3 comprises 15 residues. Germline V gives CDR1 SSHAT, CDR2 FNYEAQ (reference sequence). Losses at the gene ends were 5 bases for V and 5 bases for J; bases not matched to a gene: 7. As DNA, the CDR3 is TGTGCCAGCAGCCTAACCGGGGACAGGGGGCACGAGCAGTACTTC. Translating it yields CASSLTGDRGHEQYF.

The J gene is TRBJ1-2, the V gene TRBV19; 7 bases agree with TRBD1. The CDR3 extends over 19 amino acids. The ends lost 10 bases at V and 9 bases at J; junction bases unmatched: 32. Looked up from germline, CDR1 is LNHDA and CDR2 is SQIVND (reference sequence). CDR3: CATHSRTGTELTNRRRYTF. In nucleotides, the CDR3 is TGTGCCACCCATTCCCGGACCGGGACAGAGCTAACCAATAGACGCCGCTACACCTTC.

This CDR3 reads CASSLRGGGEKLFF. DNA for the CDR3: TGTGCCAGCAGCCTGCGGGGGGGAGGTGAAAAACTGTTTTTT. This chain uses TRBV7-9 with TRBJ1-4, with D maybe TRBD1 (5 bases). V was cut by 5 bases and J by 7 bases, with 14 bases left in between. The germline gives CDR1 SEHNR, CDR2 FQNEAQ (reference sequence). The CDR3 is made up of 14 amino acids.

The rearrangement joins TRBV19 to TRBJ1-4, with TRBD1 identical over 9 bases. CDR3 length: 16 amino acids. Germline-derived CDR1 and CDR2 are LNHDA and SQIVND (reference sequence). Unmatched junction bases numbered 7, after V lost 2 bases and J lost 6 bases. The CDR3 DNA reads TGTGCCAGTAGTATACCCAGGACAGGGGAAGATGAAAAACTGTTTTTT. Amino acid sequence: CASSIPRTGEDEKLFF. Supplemented by reference TRBV19 and TRBJ1-4, the full variable domain reads DGGITQSPKYLFRKEGQNVTLSCEQNLNHDAMYWYRQDPGQGLRLIYYSQIVNDFQKGDIAEGYSVSREKKESFPLTVTSAQKNPTAFYLCASSIPRTGEDEKLFFGSGTQLSVL.

V usage is TRBV11-2 and J usage is TRBJ2-7, with 9 bases aligning to TRBD2. V lost 7 bases to trimming and J lost 5 bases; unmatched junction nucleotides: 12. The CDR3 runs to 15 residues. Germline loops: CDR1 SGHAT, CDR2 FQNNGV. The CDR3 protein is CASTWRGGQFDEQYF. CDR3 DNA: TGTGCCAGCACCTGGCGGGGGGGGCAATTCGACGAGCAGTACTTC.

V is TRBV6-5 and J is TRBJ2-7, with TRBD2 identical over 7 bases. J lost 0 bases, V lost 5 bases, and 4 bases had no gene match. The CDR3 loop spans 14 amino acids. Germline values: CDR1 MNHEY, CDR2 SVGAGI. The CDR3: CASSQRGLSYEQYF. CDR3 DNA sequence: TGTGCCAGCAGTCAGCGGGGCCTCTCCTACGAGCAGTACTTC.